This T cell receptor (beta chain) is drawn from a study of cytomegalovirus exposure and HLA in healthy donors. A multiplex PCR was run with 60 Vbeta primers and 13 Jbeta primers. This table comes from immunoSEQ multiplex PCR, and its TCRdb copy is limited to in-frame clones, with some not included. The table lists 130,000 or so clones, with less than 2% in the top ten. Germline-derived CDR1 and CDR2 are SGHTA and FQGNSA. The CDR3 has 15 amino acids. V lost 5 bases to trimming and J lost 4 bases; unmatched junction nucleotides: 11. This chain links TRBV7-2 with TRBJ2-7, with 7 bases matching TRBD2. Sequencing was carried out using PBMCs. The sequence derives from a woman between 40 and 50 years old in good health and CMV-seronegative. The CDR3 loop reads CASSGGTPGGYEQYF. CDR3 DNA sequence: TGTGCCAGCAGCGGCGGGACCCCCGGGGGGTACGAGCAGTACTTC. Together with reference TRBV7-2 and TRBJ2-7, the CDR3 gives the full variable domain: GAGVSQSPSNKVTEKGKDVELRCDPISGHTALYWYRQSLGQGLEFLIYFQGNSAPDKSGLPSDRFSAERTGGSVSTLTIQRTQQEDSAVYLCASSGGTPGGYEQYFGPGTRLTVT.